These 22 T cell receptor beta chains originate from one sample sequenced in a study of blood T cells in healthy people across ages. A second 7 to 11 cycle PCR used barcoded and J-beta primers. TCRdb re-called the 5' RACE reads through MiXCR, storing one row per CDR3 protein. The table records roughly 1,500,000 distinct CDR3 sequences, roughly 32% of them present only once. The sequencing input was blood. The receptors stem from a woman in her 30s in good health.

Concerning this clonotype: Given a much more abundant clone one base away, this may be a read error. The rearrangement uses TRBV24-1 and TRBJ2-1, with 8 bases that match TRBD2. CDR1 is KGHDR and CDR2 is SFDVKD in the germline V gene. The CDR3 has 15 amino acids. With 5 bases clipped from V and 6 bases from J, the junction kept 8 bases outside the gene matches. CDR3 protein: CATSGPGGSGNEQFF. The CDR3 region has the DNA TGTGCCACCAGTGGCCCGGGGGGGAGCGGCAATGAGCAGTTCTTC.

V is TRBV6-5 and J is TRBJ2-3; 7 positions agree with TRBD2. This CDR3 is built from 15 residues. Germline values: CDR1 MNHEY, CDR2 SVGAGI. The trim removed 6 bases at V and 5 bases at J, leaving 11 bases unmatched. CDR3 loop: CASRTSGVLEDTQYF. CDR3 sequence (DNA): TGTGCCAGCAGAACGAGCGGGGTATTAGAAGATACGCAGTATTTT.

A few counts support this clonotype. This chain connects TRBV3-1 to TRBJ2-5, with TRBD2 matching over 7 bases. CDR1 and CDR2 (germline): LGHDT, YNNKEL (reference sequence). J gave up 0 bases and V 1 base, and 5 bases lay outside the gene matches. This CDR3 spans 16 amino acids. DNA of the CDR3: TGTGCCAGCAGCCAAGCGTCCGGGGGGTACCAAGAGACCCAGTACTTC. Its protein product is CASSQASGGYQETQYF.

This clonotype occurred a few times. The rearrangement joins TRBV18 to TRBJ2-1; D is ambiguous. Trimming pared 3 bases from V and 6 bases from J, leaving 6 bases between. This CDR3 has 12 residues. CDR1 and CDR2 (germline): KGHSH, LQKENI. This chain's CDR3 is CASSPSRNEQFF. The CDR3 region has the DNA TGTGCCAGCTCACCCAGCCGCAATGAGCAGTTCTTC.

To note about this clonotype: The junction departs from the called germline gene at one end, perhaps through a read error. The gene calls are TRBV7-2 and TRBJ1-2; D is ambiguous. The CDR3 is 13 amino acids. The germline gives CDR1 SGHTA, CDR2 FQGNSA. CDR3 residues: CASRVTVPYGYTF. DNA for the CDR3: TGTGCCAGCAGAGTCACCGTTCCCTATGGTTACACCTTC.

The chain carries TRBV15 and TRBJ2-5, with 11 bases aligning to TRBD2. Germline trimming cut 1 base from V and 4 bases from J; bases unmatched to any gene: 8. Per the germline V gene, CDR1 is LNHNV and CDR2 is YYDKDF (reference sequence). The CDR3 length is 17 residues. CDR3 sequence (DNA): TGTGCCACCAGCAGAGGTAGCGGGAGGGCCGGAAGAGAGACCCAGTACTTC. As protein: CATSRGSGRAGRETQYF. Based on the CDR3 plus reference TRBV15 and TRBJ2-5, the full variable domain is DAMVIQNPRYQVTQFGKPVTLSCSQTLNHNVMYWYQQKSSQAPKLLFHYYDKDFNNEADTPDNFQSRRPNTSFCFLDIRSPGLGDTAMYLCATSRGSGRAGRETQYFGPGTRLLVL.

Details on this clonotype: A read error may account for a junction end that differs from germline. This chain links TRBV7-2 with TRBJ2-1; 9 bases agree with TRBD2. This CDR3 has 14 residues. CDR1 and CDR2 (germline): SGHTA, FQGNSA. In nucleotides, the CDR3 is TGTGCCGGCAGCTTTAGCGGGAGAGGCGATGAGCAGTTCTTC. Protein sequence: CAGSFSGRGDEQFF.

V usage is TRBV30 and J usage is TRBJ1-1, with D uncertain. The germline V gene encodes CDR1 GTSNPN and CDR2 SVGIG (reference sequence). Between the trimmed V and J ends, which lost 1 base and 1 base, there was a span of 7 bases. The CDR3 runs 13 residues. Here the CDR3 DNA reads TGTGCCTGGAGTGGAAGAGGGAACACTGAAGCTTTCTTT. Translated, it gives CAWSGRGNTEAFF.

This clonotype was counted only a few times. The chain carries TRBV5-5 and TRBJ2-1; possibly TRBD1 for D (5 bases). V was cut by 4 bases and J by 2 bases, with 19 bases left in between. This CDR3 is built from 17 residues. The germline gives CDR1 SGHKS, CDR2 YYEKEE (reference sequence). CDR3 DNA: TGTGCCAGCAGCCTATTTGCACAGGTTTCCCCCTACAATGAGCAGTTCTTC. It yields the protein CASSLFAQVSPYNEQFF.

The chain links TRBV6-1 to TRBJ2-3; D is unresolved. Deletions cut 7 bases from V and 1 base from J, with 15 bases between. CDR1 is MNHNS, CDR2 SASEGT, per germline. There are 15 residues in the CDR3. CDR3 in amino acids: CASTHEAGRTDTQYF. The CDR3 coding sequence is TGTGCCAGCACCCACGAGGCAGGACGCACAGATACGCAGTATTTT.

This clonotype was seen only a few times. This chain connects TRBV7-9 to TRBJ2-7; TRBD1 matches at 7 bases. V shed 2 bases, J shed 10 bases, and the junction held 17 bases outside the gene matches. The CDR3 has 16 amino acids. From germline, CDR1 is SEHNR and CDR2 FQNEAQ (reference sequence). The CDR3 here is CASSLLTDRVRDTQYF. The CDR3 nucleotides read TGTGCCAGCAGCTTATTAACCGACAGGGTTAGAGATACCCAGTACTTC. Variable domain in full (rest from reference TRBV7-9 and TRBJ2-7): DTGVSQNPRHKITKRGQNVTFRCDPISEHNRLYWYRQTLGQGPEFLTYFQNEAQLEKSRLLSDRFSAERPKGSFSTLEIQRTEQGDSAMYLCASSLLTDRVRDTQYFGPGTRLTVT.

To note about this clonotype: The junction shows a germline mismatch at one end, possibly a read error. V is TRBV15 and J is TRBJ2-1; perhaps TRBD2 as D (6 bases). Germline lookup yields CDR1 LNHNV and CDR2 YYDKDF (reference sequence). This CDR3 has 16 amino acids. As DNA, the CDR3 is TGTGCCACCGGCAGCTCGTCGAGCGGGCTTTACAATGAGCAGTTCTTC. It translates to CATGSSSSGLYNEQFF.

This sequence joins TRBV28 and TRBJ2-7, with TRBD1 matching 8 bases. CDR1 is MDHEN and CDR2 is SYDVKM in the germline V gene. The CDR3 is made up of 15 amino acids. J was trimmed by 4 bases and V by 6 bases; bases with no gene match: 11. In DNA, the CDR3 is TGTGCCAGCAGCCTAGCCTCGACAGGGGATTACGAGCAGTACTTC. It codes for CASSLASTGDYEQYF.

The chain employs TRBV4-2 and TRBJ2-1; D is undetermined. Looked up from germline, CDR1 is LGHNA and CDR2 is YNFKEQ. Trimming shortened V by 1 base and J by 8 bases, and 18 bases separated the two germline ends. The CDR3 contains 16 residues. CDR3 bases: TGTGCCAGCAGCCAAGGCACCGGGTGGCTTCTTCATGAGCAGTTCTTC. It is translated as CASSQGTGWLLHEQFF.

This rearrangement joins TRBV6-1 to TRBJ1-2; 9 bases are a match to TRBD1. The V and J ends lost 6 bases and 2 bases, in that order; junction bases with no gene match: 7. The CDR3 extends over 15 amino acids. Germline lookup yields CDR1 MNHNS and CDR2 SASEGT. The CDR3 is CASSANRGLNYGYTF. The CDR3 DNA sequence: TGTGCCAGCAGCGCCAACAGGGGGCTGAACTATGGCTACACCTTC.

This clonotype came up a few times. The genes are TRBV28 and TRBJ2-7, with D unresolved. The CDR3 extends over 12 amino acids. Germline V lookup: CDR1 MDHEN, CDR2 SYDVKM. Between the trimmed V and J ends, which lost 4 bases and 11 bases, there was a span of 15 bases. CDR3 nucleotide sequence: TGTGCCAGCAGTTCAAATTCTCCGGGCGAGTACTTC. It translates to CASSSNSPGEYF. The entire variable domain, with the rest obtained from reference TRBV28 and TRBJ2-7, is as follows: DVKVTQSSRYLVKRTGEKVFLECVQDMDHENMFWYRQDPGLGLRLIYFSYDVKMKEKGDIPEGYSVSREKKERFSLILESASTNQTSMYLCASSSNSPGEYFGPGTRLTVT.

This clonotype has a count of ten or more. V is TRBV30 and J is TRBJ2-7; D ambiguous. The CDR3 length is 11 residues. V was trimmed by 2 bases and J by 3 bases, leaving 5 bases between them. Germline V gene sequence: CDR1 GTSNPN, CDR2 SVGIG (reference sequence). CDR3 sequence: CAWSRDYEQYF. In DNA, the CDR3 is TGTGCCTGGAGTAGGGACTACGAGCAGTACTTC.

The V and J genes are TRBV7-3 and TRBJ2-1; no firm D call. CDR1 and CDR2 (germline): SGHTA, FQGTGA. CDR3 size: 12 residues. V shed 4 bases and J shed 10 bases, with 11 bases lying between them. For the CDR3, the DNA is TGTGCCAGCAGCTGGATGGCTGGAGAGCAGTTCTTC. This encodes CASSWMAGEQFF.

Points on this clonotype: One end of the junction varies from germline; a read error may be responsible. The chain uses TRBV6-5 and TRBJ2-3, with D possibly TRBD1 on 5 matching bases. Germline V CDR1 and CDR2: MNHEY, SVGAGI. This CDR3 region has 15 residues. The CDR3 region is CTSSYVSGSTDTQYF. The CDR3 DNA is TGTACCAGCAGTTACGTGTCAGGGTCCACAGATACGCAGTATTTT.

This chain joins TRBV7-9 and TRBJ2-7, with a possible D match to TRBD2 (6 bases). V gave up 5 bases and J gave up 3 bases, with 17 bases separating them. Germline lookup yields CDR1 SEHNR and CDR2 FQNEAQ (reference sequence). The CDR3 runs 15 residues. CDR3 in DNA: TGTGCCAGCAGCCGCCCGGGACTGGGGGACTACGAGCAGTACTTC. Protein product: CASSRPGLGDYEQYF.

Remarks on this clonotype: At one of its ends the junction is not consistent with the germline gene, which may arise from a read error. The genes are TRBV9 and TRBJ2-7, with D possibly matching TRBD2 (6 bases). The end of the DNA aligns better with TRBJ2-5, so the J call may be wrong. Per the germline V gene, CDR1 is SGDLS and CDR2 is YYNGEE. CDR3 length: 14 residues. Here the CDR3 reads CASSPRDFQGTQYF. The CDR3, as DNA: TGTGCCAGCAGCCCCCGGGACTTTCAAGGGACCCAGTACTTC.

In this sample, this clonotype turned up a few times. The chain employs TRBV5-1 and TRBJ1-1, with D possibly being TRBD1 (6 bases). The CDR3 totals 14 residues. The germline V gene encodes CDR1 SGHRS and CDR2 YFSETQ. V lost 4 bases, J lost 0 bases, and 10 bases lay in between. The CDR3 DNA is TGCGCCAGCAGCAGTTGGGGGCTGAACACTGAAGCTTTCTTT. Amino acid sequence: CASSSWGLNTEAFF.